This T cell receptor (beta chain) came from a study of neurological immune-mediated disorders. Overall study results and limits: No sharing of CDR3 amino acid sequences was observed among expanded clones across subjects, suggesting private repertoires in all groups.

The CDR3 is 18 residues long. J lost 8 bases, V lost 2 bases, and 18 bases had no gene match. Germline V CDR1 and CDR2: DFQATT, SNEGSKA (reference sequence). One entry per CDR3 protein, called by TCRdb with MiXCR from the 5' RACE reads. This table has some 15,000 distinct CDR3 sequences, around 3.4% appearing once. Sorted libraries came from about 950,000 CD4+ or CD8+ T cells. This clonotype was seen ten or more times. Its antigen remains unidentified. The rearrangement uses TRBV20-1 and TRBJ2-1; 10 positions agree with TRBD1. Specimen: CD8+ T cells from blood. The receptor was isolated from a woman between 35 and 50 years old in good health. The CDR3 coding sequence is TGCAGTGCTAGACTTTGGGCTGCCGGGACAGGGGATCGCGATGAGCAGTTCTTC. It yields the protein CSARLWAAGTGDRDEQFF.